One sample yielded the 8 T cell receptor beta chains listed below, sequenced in a study of metastatic and nonmetastatic thyroid tumors. Not a single patient had been given any form of treatment at any point before undergoing thyroid surgery. TCRdb ran MiXCR on the PCR reads. The repertoire holds roughly 90,000 clones, with around 14% as singletons. Sequenced input: blood. Every receptor here comes from a female donor with papillary thyroid cancer or a benign thyroid nodule (not recorded which). Some clones in this sample may be carry-over from other donors' samples.

This clone was seen at least ten times. V gene TRBV18 combines with J gene TRBJ1-1; D is unresolved. V was pared by 3 bases and J by 1 base, with 9 bases between. CDR3 length equals 14 residues. Germline loops: CDR1 KGHSH, CDR2 LQKENI. The CDR3: CASSPEPQNTEAFF. The CDR3 DNA follows: TGTGCCAGCTCACCCGAACCGCAGAACACTGAAGCTTTCTTT.

This clone was counted a few times. Given a much more abundant clone one base away, this may be a read error. This chain links TRBV2 with TRBJ2-5; D perhaps matches TRBD2 (5 bases). This CDR3 is 13 amino acids long. Per germline, CDR1 SNHLY and CDR2 FYNNEI. CDR3 sequence: CASSGVTQDTQYF. The CDR3 region has the DNA TGTGCCAGCAGCGGGGTAACTCAAGATACCCAGTACTTC.

This clone was observed at least ten times. The CDR3, as DNA: TGTGCCACCAGTGATTTATCCACGGCCATGAATCCCCCATATGAAGATGAGCAGTTCTTC. Encoded protein: CATSDLSTAMNPPYEDEQFF. This sequence joins TRBV24-1 and TRBJ2-1; no clear D gene. This CDR3 contains 20 residues. The germline V gene has CDR1 KGHDR and CDR2 SFDVKD. V shed 1 base and J shed 8 bases, with 29 bases lying between them.

This clone was observed a handful of times. CDR3 sequence (DNA): TGTGCCAGCAGTTATAGACTAGCGGGGTGGCGAGCATATACGCAGTATTTT. Its protein product is CASSYRLAGWRAYTQYF. This chain links TRBV6-2 or TRBV6-3 with TRBJ2-3, with TRBD2 matching 11 bases. V lost 3 bases to trimming and J lost 7 bases; unmatched junction nucleotides: 12. Germline loops: CDR1 MNHEY, CDR2 SVGEGT. This CDR3 region has 17 residues.

This clone was picked up many times. Other DNA variants within this sample encode the same CDR3. V gene TRBV19 combines with J gene TRBJ1-6; 9 positions agree with TRBD1. Germline V gives CDR1 LNHDA, CDR2 SQIVND (reference sequence). With 9 bases clipped from V and 8 bases from J, the junction kept 8 bases outside the gene matches. CDR3 length: 14 residues. This chain's CDR3 is CASSERDRDSPLHF. For the CDR3, the DNA is TGTGCCAGCAGTGAACGGGACAGGGATTCACCCCTCCACTTT. Looking up the rest from reference TRBV19 and TRBJ1-6 gives the full variable domain: DGGITQSPKYLFRKEGQNVTLSCEQNLNHDAMYWYRQDPGQGLRLIYYSQIVNDFQKGDIAEGYSVSREKKESFPLTVTSAQKNPTAFYLCASSERDRDSPLHFGNGTRLTVT.

This clone was observed at least ten times. Other DNA sequences of this sample code for an identical CDR3. This rearrangement joins TRBV7-3 to TRBJ2-5, with a tentative D call TRBD1 (6 bases). The CDR3 totals 14 residues. Germline V lookup: CDR1 SGHTA, CDR2 FQGTGA. The V end was cut by 4 bases, the J end by 3 bases, with 12 bases between. CDR3 DNA sequence: TGTGCCAGCAGCTCCCAAGGGGGAGAAGAGACCCAGTACTTC. This gives the protein CASSSQGGEETQYF.

This clone came up many times. The chain joins TRBV18 to TRBJ2-1, with D possibly being TRBD1 (6 bases). Trimming shortened V by 2 bases and J by 12 bases, and 11 bases separated the two germline ends. The CDR3 extends over 12 amino acids. CDR1 and CDR2 (germline): KGHSH, LQKENI. CDR3 in DNA: TGTGCCAGCTCACCAGGGGGCGTGGGGCAGTTCTTC. Its translation is CASSPGGVGQFF. Looking up the rest from reference TRBV18 and TRBJ2-1 gives the full variable domain: NAGVMQNPRHLVRRRGQEARLRCSPMKGHSHVYWYRQLPEEGLKFMVYLQKENIIDESGMPKERFSAEFPKEGPSILRIQQVVRGDSAAYFCASSPGGVGQFFGPGTRLTVL.

This clone was picked up many times. V gene TRBV6-2 or TRBV6-3 combines with J gene TRBJ2-6; no definite D call. V dropped 2 bases and J dropped 0 bases, with 5 bases sitting between them. The CDR3 loop spans 15 amino acids. Germline V gene lookup returns CDR1 MNHEY and CDR2 SVGEGT. CDR3 nucleotide sequence: TGTGCCAGCAGTTACGACAACTCTGGGGCCAACGTCCTGACTTTC. The encoded protein is CASSYDNSGANVLTF.